This entry is about one TCR beta chain. A second about 7 to 12 cycle PCR used barcoded and J-beta primers. Template switching added a 12-random-nucleotide identifier to every cDNA molecule. TCRdb reprocessed the 5' RACE reads via MiXCR and lists one record per CDR3 protein. This sample has some 1.5 million distinct CDR3 sequences, with approximately 39% found just once. This entry belongs to a study of blood T cells in healthy people across ages. The CDR3 is made up of 13 amino acids. Germline V gene sequence: CDR1 DFQATT, CDR2 SNEGSKA (reference sequence). The junction had 9 bases not matched to a gene; V was cut back by 6 bases and J by 6 bases. Total RNA was extracted at no less than 5 micrograms per sample.

Input material: blood. The rearrangement links TRBV20-1 to TRBJ1-1, with 8 bases identical to TRBD1. This receptor was identified in a woman aged 18-29 years in good health. CDR3 bases: TGCAGTGCCGTTCAGGGGGCTCTGGCTGAAGCTTTCTTT. Translated, it gives CSAVQGALAEAFF.